This TCR beta chain was captured in a study of T-cell reconstitution after alpha-beta-depleted transplantation in children. Notes on the study in general: Newly made T cells mostly supplied T-cell counts and diversity one year after transplant.

The germline CDR1 and CDR2 sequences are ENHRY and SYGVKD. This CDR3 is built from 14 residues. V lost 4 bases to trimming and J lost 4 bases, with 13 bases between them. This clonotype was seen at least ten times. Antigen: not known. The authors prepared the TCRbeta library with unique molecular identifiers. Each CDR3 protein gets one entry after TCRdb re-called the PCR reads with MiXCR. The top ten clones hold roughly 25% of a sample with approximately 98,000 distinct CDR3 sequences, 5% to 8% of them seen once. The TCR sequence derives from a male patient aged 2 to 9 who had a stem cell transplant for acute lymphoblastic leukemia, so the T cells may come from the graft donor. The sequences come from PBMCs, mostly from graft donor cells, collected 360 days after TCRalphabeta/CD19-depleted stem cell transplant. This chain joins TRBV10-3 and TRBJ1-2; a possible D gene is TRBD1 (6 bases). The CDR3 sequence: CAISVDRSAYGYTF. The CDR3 DNA sequence: TGTGCCATCAGTGTCGACAGGTCGGCCTATGGCTACACCTTC.